This T cell receptor (beta chain) was sequenced for a study of T cell repertoires in cytomegalovirus infection. The overall study: Both a matching HLA type and CMV infection were indicated by public TCR beta signatures.

Study findings and constraints: Summed frequency of public TCR beta families distinguished CMV carriers with the relevant HLA. Dominating the ex vivo response were HLA-C-restricted CMV-specific TCR beta clonotypes.

This CDR3 is built from 16 residues. V lost 4 bases, J lost 8 bases, and 8 bases stayed unmatched. Looked up from germline, CDR1 is SGHTA and CDR2 is FQGTGA. This clonotype was seen at least ten times. What it binds is unknown. TCRdb analysed the reads with MiXCR anew, one entry per CDR3 protein. Of under 600,000 distinct CDR3 sequences detected, 16% appear once; the ten largest clones hold 20% to 30%. The specimen sequenced was CD8+ T cells from PBMCs. The chain employs TRBV7-3 and TRBJ2-1; 13 bases align to TRBD2. This TCR was sampled from a human donor in good health (CMV status not recorded). Some clones in this sample may be carry-over from other donors' samples. As DNA, the CDR3 is TGTGCCAGCAGCTCCACCGGACTAGCGGGAGCCGATGAGCAGTTCTTC. Amino acid sequence: CASSSTGLAGADEQFF.